The 28 T cell receptor beta chains in this list originate from one sample, sequenced in a study of blood T cell repertoires in COVID-19. TCRdb keeps only in-frame clones here, not all; method: immunoSEQ multiplex PCR. The sample has 65,000 to 70,000 clones; around 90% are singletons. The sequenced sample was peripheral blood. The source of these receptors is a woman of 80 years or more with acute or convalescent COVID-19.

This rearrangement joins TRBV25-1 to TRBJ2-5; TRBD2 aligns across 7 bases. The germline gives CDR1 MGHDK, CDR2 SYGVNS. V lost 2 bases to trimming and J lost 7 bases; unmatched junction nucleotides: 4. The CDR3 has 13 amino acids. CDR3: CASSEVGRGTQYF. As DNA, the CDR3 is TGTGCCAGCAGTGAAGTTGGGAGGGGGACCCAGTACTTC. The full variable domain, in which reference TRBV25-1 and TRBJ2-5 provide the parts outside the CDR3, is EADIYQTPRYLVIGTGKKITLECSQTMGHDKMYWYQQDPGMELHLIHYSYGVNSTEKGDLSSESTVSRIRTEHFPLTLESARPSHTSQYLCASSEVGRGTQYFGPGTRLLVL.

V is TRBV6-5 and J is TRBJ2-2, with a weak D call TRBD2 (6 bases). Germline V CDR1 and CDR2: MNHEY, SVGAGI. The CDR3 contains 14 residues. Trimming took off 8 bases at V and 2 bases at J, with 12 bases between the two ends. The CDR3 here is CASRGLANTGELFF. In DNA form, the CDR3 reads TGTGCCAGCCGGGGACTGGCAAACACCGGGGAGCTGTTTTTT.

CDR3 in DNA: TGCGCCAGCACCCGGACTCACCAAGAGACCCAGTACTTC. Amino acids: CASTRTHQETQYF. The V gene is TRBV5-1, the J gene TRBJ2-5, with D perhaps TRBD2 (5 bases). Germline loops: CDR1 SGHRS, CDR2 YFSETQ. The V end was cut by 6 bases, the J end by 0 bases, with 9 bases between. The CDR3 loop spans 13 amino acids.

The chain combines TRBV29-1 with TRBJ2-3, with unresolved D. V lost 7 bases, J lost 3 bases, and 5 bases lay in between. The CDR3 consists of 10 residues. Germline assignment: CDR1 SQVTM and CDR2 ANQGSEA. For the CDR3, the DNA is TGCAGCGCCGGGACAGATACGCAGTATTTT. Translated: CSAGTDTQYF.

The chain recombines TRBV19 with TRBJ2-3; 8 bases map to TRBD2. Germline CDR1 is LNHDA and CDR2 is SQIVND (reference sequence). There are 14 residues in the CDR3. Unmatched junction bases numbered 0, after V lost 1 base and J lost 3 bases. The CDR3 DNA follows: TGTGCCAGTAGTATAGGACTAGCGACAGATACGCAGTATTTT. The encoded protein is CASSIGLATDTQYF.

This clone was recorded only once. The chain couples TRBV7-8 to TRBJ1-2, with a tentative D call TRBD1 (5 bases). The germline CDR1 and CDR2 sequences are SGHVS and FQNEAQ. The CDR3 is 12 residues long. Trimming pared 5 bases from V and 8 bases from J, leaving 12 bases between. The CDR3, as DNA: TGTGCCAGCAGCCCCGCAGGGCAAGGCTACACCTTC. Its translation is CASSPAGQGYTF.

The V gene is TRBV28, the J gene TRBJ2-3; 12 bases align to TRBD1. Germline V gives CDR1 MDHEN, CDR2 SYDVKM. The length of the CDR3 is 17 residues. V gave up 3 bases and J gave up 5 bases; unmatched junction bases: 9. The CDR3 spells CASSLGGQGAIGDTQYF. Written as DNA, the CDR3 is TGTGCCAGCAGTTTGGGGGGACAGGGGGCGATTGGAGATACGCAGTATTTT.

The chain is built from TRBV7-8 and TRBJ1-5; 9 bases agree with TRBD1. Germline CDR1 and CDR2: SGHVS and FQNEAQ. The CDR3 is 16 residues long. V dropped 2 bases and J dropped 4; count of bases not matched to a gene: 6. The CDR3 reads CASSLSGGQGNQPQHF. Written as DNA, the CDR3 is TGTGCCAGCAGCTTATCTGGTGGACAGGGGAATCAGCCCCAGCATTTT. The whole variable domain, filled in from reference TRBV7-8 and TRBJ1-5, reads GAGVSQSPRYKVAKRGQDVALRCDPISGHVSLFWYQQALGQGPEFLTYFQNEAQLDKSGLPSDRFFAERPEGSVSTLKIQRTQQEDSAVYLCASSLSGGQGNQPQHFGDGTRLSIL.

CDR3 nucleotides: TGTGCCAGCTCACCTTTGTTAGCGGGGGTGAACACCGGGGAGCTGTTTTTT. Translation gives CASSPLLAGVNTGELFF. V is TRBV18 and J is TRBJ2-2, with 9 bases fitting TRBD2. CDR1 is KGHSH, CDR2 LQKENI, per germline. The V and J ends lost 3 bases and 1 base, in that order; junction bases with no gene match: 6. This CDR3 has 17 residues.

The V call is TRBV5-1, the J call TRBJ2-1; 8 bases match TRBD2. CDR3 length: 15 amino acids. V gave up 4 bases and J gave up 5 bases; unmatched junction bases: 8. The V gene's germline CDR1 is SGHRS and CDR2 YFSETQ. For the CDR3, the DNA is TGCGCCAGCAGCGTAAGCGGGGGAAACCACAATGAGCAGTTCTTC. Encoded protein: CASSVSGGNHNEQFF.

The chain combines TRBV6-1 with TRBJ2-5; 8 bases match TRBD1. Germline V gene lookup returns CDR1 MNHNS and CDR2 SASEGT. V lost 1 base, J lost 9 bases, and 4 bases stayed unmatched. This CDR3 has 13 residues. The CDR3 is CASSEGQGQAQYF. In nucleotides, the CDR3 is TGTGCCAGCAGTGAAGGACAGGGGCAGGCCCAGTACTTC.

The genes are TRBV30 and TRBJ1-2, with 9 bases that match TRBD1. V trimming: 3 bases; J trimming: 8 bases; junction bases outside the gene matches: 4. CDR3 length equals 12 residues. The germline V gene encodes CDR1 GTSNPN and CDR2 SVGIG (reference sequence). CDR3 sequence: CAWRDRGGGYTF. The CDR3 DNA reads as TGTGCCTGGAGGGACAGGGGAGGAGGCTACACCTTC.

The chain links TRBV5-1 to TRBJ2-7; D gene ambiguous. The germline gives CDR1 SGHRS, CDR2 YFSETQ. The V end was cut by 1 base, the J end by 6 bases, with 14 bases between. The CDR3 length is 14 residues. CDR3 coding DNA: TGCGCCAGCAGCTTGACACCCCCAAACCCCGAGCAGTACTTC. Translation: CASSLTPPNPEQYF.

CDR3 bases: TGCGCCAGCAGCGCCCTAGCGGGAGTTGGGGAGACCCAGTACTTC. The encoded protein is CASSALAGVGETQYF. The chain employs TRBV5-1 and TRBJ2-5, with 10 bases matching TRBD2. Trimming cost V 4 bases and J 5 bases; bases outside gene matches: 8. Germline values: CDR1 SGHRS, CDR2 YFSETQ. This CDR3 is 15 amino acids long.

The chain has TRBV12-3 or TRBV12-4 and TRBJ1-1, with a tentative D call TRBD1 (6 bases). The CDR3 runs to 13 residues. The V gene lost 6 bases and the J gene lost 6 bases, with 14 bases spanning the gap. The CDR3 DNA follows: TGTGCCAGCAGAAACAGGGATGGCTCTGAAGCTTTCTTT. It translates to CASRNRDGSEAFF.

This clone was seen only once. CDR3 in DNA: TGTGCCAGCAGCTCAGGGAAAAACATTCAGTACTTC. This translates into CASSSGKNIQYF. V usage is TRBV7-9 and J usage is TRBJ2-4; tentatively, D is TRBD1 (5 bases). Trimming stripped 4 bases from V and 4 bases from J, with 5 bases between. The CDR3 covers 12 residues. CDR1 and CDR2 from the germline V gene are SEHNR and FQNEAQ (reference sequence).

This clone was seen only once. The rearrangement uses TRBV7-6 and TRBJ2-3, with 10 bases matching TRBD2. Trimming cost V 0 bases and J 6 bases; bases outside gene matches: 6. The CDR3 covers 16 residues. Germline CDR1 reads SGHVS; CDR2 reads FNYEAQ. The CDR3 DNA reads as TGTGCCAGCAGCTTAGCTTCGCTAGCGGGAGTTGATACGCAGTATTTT. Translation: CASSLASLAGVDTQYF.

CDR3 DNA: TGTGCCATCAGTGAAAGACTGACTGAAGCTTTCTTT. It is translated as CAISERLTEAFF. The chain uses TRBV10-3 and TRBJ1-1; D gene uncertain. Germline V lookup: CDR1 ENHRY, CDR2 SYGVKD. The CDR3 is 12 amino acids. V dropped 3 bases and J dropped 5 bases, with 7 bases sitting between them.

This chain links TRBV10-3 with TRBJ1-2; TRBD1 aligns across 9 bases. V lost 4 bases, J lost 4 bases, and 10 bases stayed unmatched. Germline V lookup: CDR1 ENHRY, CDR2 SYGVKD. The CDR3 is made up of 16 amino acids. The CDR3 here is CAISASTGGMGYGYTF. Written as DNA, the CDR3 is TGTGCCATCAGTGCCTCCACAGGGGGCATGGGCTATGGCTACACCTTC.

CDR3 protein: CASSQVATGQGYEQYF. The CDR3 DNA is TGCGCCAGCAGCCAAGTGGCGACAGGGCAAGGCTACGAGCAGTACTTC. The rearrangement joins TRBV4-3 to TRBJ2-7; 7 bases align to TRBD1. Germline CDR1 reads LGHNA; CDR2 reads YSLEER. The CDR3 has 16 residues. J gave up 3 bases and V 1 base, and 9 bases lay outside the gene matches.

The sample holds one count of this clone. The chain recombines TRBV28 with TRBJ1-1; 10 bases line up with TRBD1. CDR3 length equals 14 residues. V lost 6 bases to trimming and J lost 3 bases; unmatched junction nucleotides: 4. CDR1 and CDR2 (germline): MDHEN, SYDVKM. CDR3 coding DNA: TGTGCCAGCAGCCGGACAGGGGGGGACACTGAAGCTTTCTTT. Its translation: CASSRTGGDTEAFF.

V and J are TRBV27 and TRBJ1-6, with D possibly TRBD1 on 6 matching bases. Germline V gives CDR1 MNHEY, CDR2 SMNVEV (reference sequence). Trimming cost V 6 bases and J 6 bases, with 12 bases left between them. This CDR3 contains 14 residues. Written as DNA, the CDR3 is TGTGCCAGCAGGAGACAGGCAGTTAATTCACCCCTCCACTTT. It encodes CASRRQAVNSPLHF.

V usage is TRBV15 and J usage is TRBJ2-2, with 9 bases fitting TRBD1. Germline trimming cut 1 base from V and 4 bases from J; bases unmatched to any gene: 7. Germline loops: CDR1 LNHNV, CDR2 YYDKDF (reference sequence). There are 17 residues in the CDR3. The CDR3 nucleotides are TGTGCCACCAGCAGAGGCGGGACAGGGAGGGCCACCGGGGAGCTGTTTTTT. This sequence encodes CATSRGGTGRATGELFF.

In the case of this clone: Distinct nucleotide sequences in the sample also encode this CDR3. The gene calls are TRBV18 and TRBJ1-1; D is undetermined. Germline assignment: CDR1 KGHSH and CDR2 LQKENI. The CDR3 spans 13 residues. With 2 bases removed from V and 1 base from J, the gap between germline ends came to 5 bases. The CDR3 loop is CASSPIQNTEAFF. CDR3 in DNA: TGTGCCAGCTCACCAATCCAGAACACTGAAGCTTTCTTT.

V usage is TRBV7-2 and J usage is TRBJ2-1; D remains ambiguous. CDR3 length: 15 residues. CDR1 and CDR2 from the germline V gene are SGHTA and FQGNSA. V shed 2 bases and J shed 4 bases, with 12 bases lying between them. DNA of the CDR3: TGTGCCAGCAGCTTATGGTCTAGTCCGTACAATGAGCAGTTCTTC. Translating gives CASSLWSSPYNEQFF.

The chain employs TRBV5-1 and TRBJ2-3; 8 bases match TRBD1. The germline V gene encodes CDR1 SGHRS and CDR2 YFSETQ. J lost 4 bases, V lost 5 bases, and 9 bases had no gene match. The CDR3 consists of 15 residues. CDR3: CASSYSGQVPDTQYF. Here the CDR3 DNA reads TGCGCCAGCAGTTATTCGGGACAGGTCCCAGATACGCAGTATTTT. Supplemented by reference TRBV5-1 and TRBJ2-3, the full variable domain reads KAGVTQTPRYLIKTRGQQVTLSCSPISGHRSVSWYQQTPGQGLQFLFEYFSETQRNKGNFPGRFSGRQFSNSRSEMNVSTLELGDSALYLCASSYSGQVPDTQYFGPGTRLTVL.

V usage is TRBV14 and J usage is TRBJ2-2; D unclear. The CDR3 runs 13 residues. The ends were cut back, 1 base at V and 7 bases at J, with 7 bases in the middle. The germline gives CDR1 SGHDN, CDR2 FVKESK. The DNA of the CDR3 is TGTGCCAGCAGCCAAGTGCCAGTCGGGGAGCTGTTTTTT. This encodes CASSQVPVGELFF.

The rearrangement uses TRBV10-2 and TRBJ1-4; 11 bases line up with TRBD1. V trimming: 6 bases; J trimming: 8 bases; junction bases outside the gene matches: 8. CDR1 and CDR2 (germline): WSHSY, SAAADI. The CDR3 loop spans 15 amino acids. CDR3 DNA: TGCGCCAGCAGGGACACCGGGACAGGGGGAGAAAAACTGTTTTTT. It specifies CASRDTGTGGEKLFF.